This passage covers 27 T cell receptor beta chains from one sample sequenced in a study of cytomegalovirus exposure and HLA in healthy donors (dated 2017 in TCRdb). Library preparation employed the immunoSEQ multiplex PCR assay. For the multiplex PCR, a mixture combining 60 forward primers for TCR Vbeta segments and 13 reverse primers for TCR Jbeta segments was used. This is the immuneACCESS table as TCRdb keeps it, with only in-frame sequences that have V and J called. A part of the clones is gone; compared with another copy, unresolved V genes explain less than half, and the rest is unexplained. The sample records under 200,000 clones, about 71% of which are singletons. Of the sample, over 1.2% falls within the top ten clones. The sequenced material came from PBMCs. The receptor source for this set is a man aged 50 to 59 in good health and CMV-seronegative.

V gene TRBV27 combines with J gene TRBJ2-5, with 9 bases identical to TRBD2. The CDR3 covers 13 residues. V gave up 5 bases and J gave up 4 bases; unmatched junction bases: 2. CDR1 and CDR2 (germline): MNHEY, SMNVEV (reference sequence). The CDR3 sequence is CASSKLAGETQYF. DNA of the CDR3: TGTGCCAGCAGTAAACTAGCGGGAGAGACCCAGTACTTC.

This clone was recorded a few times. CDR3 in amino acids: CATSRPTRGLAGREGGELFF. In DNA, the CDR3 is TGTGCCACCAGCAGACCAACCCGAGGACTAGCGGGGAGAGAAGGCGGGGAGCTGTTTTTT. The chain carries TRBV15 and TRBJ2-2; 12 bases line up with TRBD2. This CDR3 spans 20 amino acids. The trim removed 2 bases at V and 7 bases at J, leaving 17 bases unmatched. In germline, CDR1 is LNHNV, CDR2 YYDKDF (reference sequence). Drawing the rest from reference TRBV15 and TRBJ2-2, the complete variable domain is DAMVIQNPRYQVTQFGKPVTLSCSQTLNHNVMYWYQQKSSQAPKLLFHYYDKDFNNEADTPDNFQSRRPNTSFCFLDIRSPGLGDTAMYLCATSRPTRGLAGREGGELFFGEGSRLTVL.

V usage is TRBV5-4 and J usage is TRBJ2-3, with TRBD2 matching over 10 bases. The CDR3 runs 15 residues. The ends lost 3 bases at V and 5 bases at J; junction bases unmatched: 6. Germline V lookup: CDR1 SGHNT, CDR2 YYREEE (reference sequence). CDR3 region: CASSSLAGEEDTQYF. CDR3 nucleotide sequence: TGTGCCAGCAGCTCTCTAGCGGGGGAGGAAGATACGCAGTATTTT.

This clone has only a few counts. The chain joins TRBV6-1 to TRBJ1-2; 10 nucleotides line up with TRBD1. From germline, CDR1 is MNHNS and CDR2 SASEGT. The CDR3 has 15 residues. V gave up 6 bases and J gave up 1 base; unmatched junction bases: 5. CDR3: CASRLTGGGNYGYTF. The CDR3 DNA is TGTGCCAGCAGGTTGACAGGGGGCGGTAACTATGGCTACACCTTC.

The chain couples TRBV27 to TRBJ1-4, with 8 bases lining up with TRBD1. Trimming removed 6 bases from V and 8 bases from J; junction bases left unmatched: 8. This CDR3 is 14 amino acids long. Germline V CDR1 and CDR2: MNHEY, SMNVEV (reference sequence). CDR3 protein: CASSRTGRGEKLFF. The DNA for the CDR3 is TGTGCCAGCAGCCGGACAGGGAGGGGGGAAAAACTGTTTTTT. The full variable domain, in which reference TRBV27 and TRBJ1-4 provide the parts outside the CDR3, is EAQVTQNPRYLITVTGKKLTVTCSQNMNHEYMSWYRQDPGLGLRQIYYSMNVEVTDKGDVPEGYKVSRKEKRNFPLILESPSPNQTSLYFCASSRTGRGEKLFFGSGTQLSVL.

The genes are TRBV6-5 and TRBJ2-2; D ambiguous. Trimming removed 2 bases at V and 5 bases at J, with 9 bases between. The CDR3 is made up of 14 amino acids. Germline lookup yields CDR1 MNHEY and CDR2 SVGAGI. The CDR3 loop is CASSYRVETGELFF. In DNA form, the CDR3 reads TGTGCCAGCAGTTACCGAGTAGAAACCGGGGAGCTGTTTTTT.

V gene TRBV15 combines with J gene TRBJ1-2; D call uncertain. The V gene lost 0 bases and the J gene lost 4 bases, with 24 bases spanning the gap. CDR3 length equals 19 residues. In germline, CDR1 is LNHNV, CDR2 YYDKDF (reference sequence). The CDR3 bases are TGTGCCACCAGCAGAGATCCCCCAACGTCGAGTTATGGGAGCTATGGCTACACCTTC. Translating gives CATSRDPPTSSYGSYGYTF.

The rearrangement uses TRBV7-2 and TRBJ1-5; 7 bases match TRBD1. The CDR3 is 15 residues long. The V segment lost 4 bases and the J segment 5 bases; nucleotides outside the gene matches: 8. From germline, CDR1 is SGHTA and CDR2 FQGNSA. The chain's CDR3 is CASSSGDSTDQPQHF. CDR3 DNA sequence: TGTGCCAGCAGCTCAGGGGACAGTACGGATCAGCCCCAGCATTTT.

This clone was found a few times. The chain links TRBV6-5 to TRBJ1-2; TRBD1 aligns across 9 bases. V was pared by 6 bases and J by 8 bases, with 7 bases of the junction left unmatched. Germline V gives CDR1 MNHEY, CDR2 SVGAGI. The CDR3 length is 13 residues. CDR3 region: CASSRRDRAGYTF. CDR3 sequence (DNA): TGTGCCAGCAGCCGCCGGGACAGGGCCGGCTACACCTTC.

V is TRBV5-1 and J is TRBJ2-1; 14 positions agree with TRBD2. The J segment lost 7 bases and the V segment lost 3 bases, leaving 3 bases of the junction unmatched. Germline V gives CDR1 SGHRS, CDR2 YFSETQ. The CDR3 sequence is 15 residues long. This CDR3 reads CASSWGTSGGNEQFF. CDR3 DNA: TGCGCCAGCAGCTGGGGGACTAGCGGGGGTAATGAGCAGTTCTTC.

The CDR3 DNA is TGCGCCAGCAGCTTGACTAGCGGGAGTACCTACGAGCAGTACTTC. The encoded protein is CASSLTSGSTYEQYF. The chain links TRBV5-1 to TRBJ2-7; the match to TRBD2 covers 11 bases. Trimming took 1 base from V and 2 from J; bases not matched to a gene: 2. CDR1 and CDR2 (germline): SGHRS, YFSETQ. The CDR3 contains 15 residues.

The chain has TRBV25-1 and TRBJ2-3; 7 bases line up with TRBD2. There are 16 residues in the CDR3. The germline gives CDR1 MGHDK, CDR2 SYGVNS. The J segment lost 2 bases and the V segment lost 5 bases, leaving 10 bases of the junction unmatched. CDR3 coding DNA: TGTGCCAGCAGTCCCCTAGGGGAGGGGCTCACAGATACGCAGTATTTT. This gives the protein CASSPLGEGLTDTQYF.

V and J are TRBV4-1 and TRBJ2-7; the match to TRBD1 covers 10 bases. The CDR3 length is 17 residues. CDR1 and CDR2 from the germline V gene are MGHRA and YSYEKL. Unmatched junction bases numbered 9, after V lost 0 bases and J lost 4 bases. CDR3 sequence: CASSQDERGQGLYEQYF. In nucleotides, the CDR3 is TGCGCCAGCAGCCAAGATGAGAGGGGACAGGGGCTTTACGAGCAGTACTTC.

V gene TRBV5-1 combines with J gene TRBJ1-4; 7 positions agree with TRBD1. CDR1 and CDR2 from the germline V gene are SGHRS and YFSETQ. V lost 4 bases, J lost 7 bases, and 10 bases stayed unmatched. CDR3 length equals 15 residues. The CDR3, as DNA: TGCGCCAGCAGCCTTTCAGGGGGGCCGGCTGAAAAACTGTTTTTT. It codes for CASSLSGGPAEKLFF. The full variable domain, completed using reference TRBV5-1 and TRBJ1-4, is KAGVTQTPRYLIKTRGQQVTLSCSPISGHRSVSWYQQTPGQGLQFLFEYFSETQRNKGNFPGRFSGRQFSNSRSEMNVSTLELGDSALYLCASSLSGGPAEKLFFGSGTQLSVL.

There are a few counts of this clone. This chain uses TRBV6-5 with TRBJ2-5; D possibly corresponds to TRBD2 (5 bases). The germline V gene encodes CDR1 MNHEY and CDR2 SVGAGI. The CDR3 consists of 13 residues. Trimming shortened V by 2 bases and J by 11 bases, and 15 bases separated the two germline ends. CDR3 residues: CASSYGRGAEQYF. CDR3 bases: TGTGCCAGCAGTTACGGACGGGGAGCGGAGCAGTACTTC.

CDR3 sequence: CASSLRPSGNNEQFF. In nucleotides, the CDR3 is TGTGCCAGCAGCTTAAGGCCTAGCGGTAACAATGAGCAGTTCTTC. The gene calls are TRBV7-2 and TRBJ2-1, with 7 positions matching TRBD2. This CDR3 contains 15 residues. Germline V gives CDR1 SGHTA, CDR2 FQGNSA. V lost 2 bases, J lost 5 bases, and 6 bases stayed unmatched.

The chain couples TRBV27 to TRBJ2-1; TRBD2 matches 14 bases. V trimming: 5 bases; J trimming: 9 bases; junction bases outside the gene matches: 9. The germline V gene encodes CDR1 MNHEY and CDR2 SMNVEV (reference sequence). This CDR3 spans 16 amino acids. The CDR3 bases are TGTGCCAGCAGTCCGCCGGGACTAGCGGGGGCGAGTGAGCAGTTCTTC. It translates to CASSPPGLAGASEQFF.

V usage is TRBV5-6 and J usage is TRBJ1-1; tentative D call: TRBD1 (5 bases). Germline V gene data show CDR1 as SGHDT and CDR2 as YYEEEE. V was cut by 4 bases and J by 0 bases, with 10 bases left in between. There are 14 residues in the CDR3. In DNA form, the CDR3 reads TGTGCCAGCAGCGCTACCAGGGTGAACACTGAAGCTTTCTTT. This encodes CASSATRVNTEAFF.

This clone occurred a few times. The J gene is TRBJ2-7, the V gene TRBV5-4; D unresolved. V lost 0 bases and J 9 bases, leaving 10 bases between the germline ends. The germline V gene encodes CDR1 SGHNT and CDR2 YYREEE (reference sequence). The CDR3 is 12 residues long. This CDR3 reads CASSLVAGRQYF. CDR3 nucleotide sequence: TGTGCCAGCAGCTTGGTGGCAGGAAGGCAGTACTTC.

In this sample, this clone turned up a few times. The gene calls are TRBV7-7 and TRBJ2-7; 8 bases fit TRBD2. V shed 1 base and J 6 bases; nucleotides not matched to a gene: 2. The CDR3 sequence is 13 residues long. Germline loops: CDR1 SSHAT, CDR2 FNYEAQ (reference sequence). The CDR3 region has the DNA TGTGCCAGCAGCTTAGTACTAGCGGCCGAGCAGTACTTC. It translates to CASSLVLAAEQYF.

V gene TRBV28 combines with J gene TRBJ1-2; no definite D call. V was trimmed by 4 bases and J by 7 bases, leaving 16 bases between them. Germline V CDR1 and CDR2: MDHEN, SYDVKM. The CDR3 has 14 amino acids. For the CDR3, the DNA is TGTGCCAGCAGTTCGCATAGAGCTCCCCTTGGCTACACCTTC. This codes for CASSSHRAPLGYTF.

The chain has TRBV11-2 and TRBJ1-2; 12 bases align to TRBD1. The CDR3 covers 19 residues. The V and J ends lost 0 bases and 0 bases, in that order; junction bases with no gene match: 8. Germline V gene lookup returns CDR1 SGHAT and CDR2 FQNNGV. The CDR3 coding sequence is TGTGCCAGCAGCTTAGATGCCCGGGACAGGGGGCGGGCTAACTATGGCTACACCTTC. This encodes CASSLDARDRGRANYGYTF.

The V and J genes are TRBV5-1 and TRBJ2-7; TRBD2 matches 8 bases. The junction had 22 bases not matched to a gene; V was cut back by 4 bases and J by 7 bases. Germline CDR1 reads SGHRS; CDR2 reads YFSETQ. The CDR3 length is 18 residues. This CDR3 is CASSRRDGGLAGSIEQYF. DNA of the CDR3: TGCGCCAGCAGCCGCCGGGACGGCGGACTAGCCGGGTCGATTGAGCAGTACTTC.

The gene calls are TRBV2 and TRBJ1-5; TRBD1 agrees at 7 bases. Germline values: CDR1 SNHLY, CDR2 FYNNEI. The junction had 6 bases not matched to a gene; V was cut back by 6 bases and J by 4 bases. The CDR3 loop spans 14 amino acids. Here the CDR3 DNA reads TGTGCCAGCAGCCTAGGGGGCCCAAATCAGCCCCAGCATTTT. This sequence encodes CASSLGGPNQPQHF.

This clone was recorded only once. The chain couples TRBV2 to TRBJ2-7; the match to TRBD1 covers 7 bases. This CDR3 has 15 amino acids. Trimming removed 6 bases from V and 1 base from J; junction bases left unmatched: 9. Germline CDR1 is SNHLY and CDR2 is FYNNEI. The CDR3: CASRPTGKKSYEQYF. The DNA for the CDR3 is TGTGCCAGCAGACCGACAGGGAAAAAATCCTACGAGCAGTACTTC.

The chain has TRBV10-1 and TRBJ1-2; TRBD1 matches 11 bases. The germline V gene encodes CDR1 WNHNN and CDR2 SYGVQD (reference sequence). V dropped 6 bases and J dropped 8; count of bases not matched to a gene: 5. This CDR3 region has 13 residues. CDR3 region: CASSPGQGGGYTF. The CDR3 DNA reads as TGCGCCAGCAGCCCGGGACAGGGGGGGGGCTACACCTTC.

The chain has TRBV19 and TRBJ1-2, with TRBD1 matching over 9 bases. Germline CDR1 is LNHDA and CDR2 is SQIVND (reference sequence). The V segment lost 7 bases and the J segment 4 bases; nucleotides outside the gene matches: 7. CDR3 length: 14 amino acids. DNA of the CDR3: TGTGCCAGTATTCGGACAGGGGCTAGCTATGGCTACACCTTC. Encoded protein: CASIRTGASYGYTF.